These T cell receptor beta chains were read from a single sample in a study of T-cell reconstitution after alpha-beta-depleted transplantation in children. In TCRdb, the PCR reads were re-called with MiXCR into one record per CDR3 protein. Here the sample spans about 590,000 distinct CDR3 sequences, under 15% being singletons. This material consisted of PBMCs, mostly from graft donor cells, taken 360 days after TCRalphabeta/CD19-depleted stem cell transplant. All receptors come from a male patient between 10 and 17 years old who had a stem cell transplant for acute myeloid leukemia, so the T cells may come from the graft donor. CDR3s include the opening cysteine and the closing phenylalanine or tryptophan. Size is stated for part of the rows, as once, few or many counts, or as a class when the clone is expanded.

v_gene	abundance	CDR3aa
TRBV20-1	many	CSASEREGRGDTQYF
TRBV27	NA	CASSPLPGLANEQFF
TRBV5-4	once	CAISLSGLYTGELFF
TRBV5-1	few	CASSLAATAEPYGYTF
TRBV28	many	CATLSWGGKNIQYF
TRBV7-3	NA	CASSSGPAYGYTF
TRBV5-1	few	CASSLARTGTSGNTIYF
TRBV20-1	few	CCARDPGGRAYNEQFF
TRBV12-3/TRBV12-4	few	CARNEGETQYF
TRBV5-1	few	CASSLVGSESPYNEQFF
TRBV4-2	NA	CACTFRASGFTDTQYF
TRBV30	few	CAWTASGVQFF
TRBV5-1	NA	CASSRAGHFAEAFF
TRBV4-3	few	CASSQDLAGIYEQYF
TRBV19	many	CASSIRSANIGKNIQYF
TRBV6-2/TRBV6-3	few	CASSEPGLYPNEQFF
TRBV5-1	NA	CASSLGTSVNNEQFF
TRBV6-1	few	CASSERADTQYF
TRBV20-1	many	CSAPGTSSYEQYF
TRBV5-1	many	CASSDPSGRRYEQYF
TRBV28	NA	CAAGGQETQYF
TRBV5-1	NA	CASSLAGVGNNEQFF
TRBV24-1	few	CATSDPVGRGQETQYF
TRBV5-1	NA	CASSGLAGAQSSYNEQFF
TRBV27	once	CASSRVGAGGYEQYF
TRBV19	few	CASGHWTASTDTQYF
TRBV5-4	NA	CASSGGLEGDTQYF
TRBV4-3	many	CASSQGGHPSSYEQYF
TRBV10-2	many	CASTGTGWQETQYF
TRBV12-3/TRBV12-4	few	CASSFRPTTNEKLFF
TRBV5-5	NA	CASSPAGRFTWGNEQFF
TRBV24-1	NA	CATQGAGGANVLTF
TRBV27	few	CASSLSPNIHTDTQYF
TRBV4-2	many	CASSQLPGTSGYEQYF
TRBV2	many	CASSVWEQYF
TRBV6-6	NA	CASTERTGSVAFF
TRBV4-3	NA	CASSQDGLTGLAGGEQFF
TRBV7-3	NA	CASSPEDRAYYEQYF
TRBV28	once	CASSSGTGRRKQYF
TRBV6-1	few	CASNDGSGNTIYF
TRBV5-5	few	CASSFRDRLYSNQPQHF
TRBV7-8	NA	CASGADGTQYF
TRBV4-2	NA	CASSQDLGVGGRSYNEQFF